The clone carrying this T cell receptor (beta chain) was observed at least ten times. At the time of active disease, bone marrow was collected from every patient. Molecular barcoded adaptors covering alpha/delta and beta/gamma chains were used on approximately 400 ng RNA. TCRdb ran MiXCR on the reads and lists one entry per CDR3 protein. The sample records 50,000 or so distinct CDR3 sequences, approximately 12% being singletons. The data originate from a study of read filtering for tumor transcriptome and immune sequencing. Study-level information: Transcriptome libraries were built from DNase-treated RNA. TCR-mapped reads were about 3.5 to 10.27 million with IR-seq versus roughly 75 to 1,400 with RNA-seq.

The CDR3 is 11 amino acids. V was clipped by 6 bases and J by 11 bases, with 12 bases between them. The germline V gene encodes CDR1 SGHTA and CDR2 FQGNSA. The sample comprised a population of CD138-negative cells sorted from bone marrow. V gene TRBV7-2 combines with J gene TRBJ2-3; D is perhaps TRBD1 (6 bases). The receptor comes from a donor at least 40 years old with multiple myeloma. CDR3 nucleotides: TGTGCCAGCAGTCAGGGACAAAGGCAGTATTTT. It is translated as CASSQGQRQYF.